The 5 T cell receptor beta chains in this list originate from one sample, sequenced in a study of cytomegalovirus exposure and HLA in healthy donors. The study ran its PCR with 60 Vbeta and 13 Jbeta primers. Clones were read by immunoSEQ multiplex PCR, and TCRdb kept only the in-frame ones, dropping some. The sample carries 190,000 or so clones, about four fifths recorded once. The sample was PBMCs. Receptor source: a girl aged 5 to 17 in good health and CMV-seropositive.

This clone is a singleton in its sample. This chain links TRBV11-2 with TRBJ2-7, with 12 bases that match TRBD2. Germline-derived CDR1 and CDR2 are SGHAT and FQNNGV. Trimming cost V 6 bases and J 5 bases; bases outside gene matches: 8. There are 15 residues in the CDR3. Written as DNA, the CDR3 is TGTGCCAGCAGACGATCTAGCGGGGGGGCTAACGAGCAGTACTTC. Its translation is CASRRSSGGANEQYF.

The chain joins TRBV11-2 to TRBJ1-2; 9 positions match TRBD1. Germline CDR1 is SGHAT and CDR2 is FQNNGV. The ends lost 1 base at V and 7 bases at J; junction bases unmatched: 1. The CDR3 has 13 residues. This chain's CDR3 is CASSLGQGGGYTF. CDR3 nucleotides: TGTGCCAGCAGCTTAGGACAGGGGGGTGGCTACACCTTC.

In DNA form, the CDR3 reads TGTGCCAGCAGCTGGGACAGGGGGTTGGACTCACCCCTCCACTTT. Its protein is CASSWDRGLDSPLHF. This rearrangement joins TRBV5-6 to TRBJ1-6; 11 bases are shared with TRBD1. Germline CDR1 and CDR2: SGHDT and YYEEEE. The junction had 6 bases not matched to a gene; V was cut back by 3 bases and J by 10 bases. This CDR3 is built from 15 residues.

This clone has more than one count but fewer than ten. The chain has TRBV10-1 and TRBJ2-7; D possibly corresponds to TRBD2 (6 bases). The CDR3 is 14 amino acids. Germline V lookup: CDR1 WNHNN, CDR2 SYGVQD (reference sequence). Trimming took off 3 bases at V and 2 bases at J, with 11 bases between the two ends. CDR3 nucleotides: TGCGCCAGCAGTGAATCTCTAGCGACCTACGAGCAGTACTTC. Protein sequence: CASSESLATYEQYF.

Only a few counts were recorded for this clone. This chain connects TRBV15 to TRBJ2-7; 8 bases fit TRBD1. J was trimmed by 4 bases and V by 0 bases; bases with no gene match: 8. Germline values: CDR1 LNHNV, CDR2 YYDKDF (reference sequence). This CDR3 has 16 amino acids. In DNA form, the CDR3 reads TGTGCCACCAGCAGAGATGGGGGACAGGCTGGTTACGAGCAGTACTTC. It encodes CATSRDGGQAGYEQYF. The full variable domain, rest sourced from reference TRBV15 and TRBJ2-7, is DAMVIQNPRYQVTQFGKPVTLSCSQTLNHNVMYWYQQKSSQAPKLLFHYYDKDFNNEADTPDNFQSRRPNTSFCFLDIRSPGLGDTAMYLCATSRDGGQAGYEQYFGPGTRLTVT.